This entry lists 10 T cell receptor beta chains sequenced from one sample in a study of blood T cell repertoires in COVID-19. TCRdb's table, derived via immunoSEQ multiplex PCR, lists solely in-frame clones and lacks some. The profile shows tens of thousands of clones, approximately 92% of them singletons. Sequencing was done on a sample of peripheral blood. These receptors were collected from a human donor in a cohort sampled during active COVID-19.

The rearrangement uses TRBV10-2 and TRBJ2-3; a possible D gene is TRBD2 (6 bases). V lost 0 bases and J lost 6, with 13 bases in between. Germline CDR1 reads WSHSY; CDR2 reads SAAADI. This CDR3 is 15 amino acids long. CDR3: CASSESRTGVDTQYF. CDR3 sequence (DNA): TGCGCCAGCAGTGAGTCAAGGACGGGGGTGGATACGCAGTATTTT.

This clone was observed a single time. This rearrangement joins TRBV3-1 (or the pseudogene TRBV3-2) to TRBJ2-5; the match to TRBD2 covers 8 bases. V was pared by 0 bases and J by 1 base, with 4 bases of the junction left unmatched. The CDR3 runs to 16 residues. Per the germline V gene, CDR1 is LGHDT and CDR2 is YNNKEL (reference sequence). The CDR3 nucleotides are TGTGCCAGCAGCCAAGAGAACCTAGCGGGCCAAGAGACCCAGTACTTC. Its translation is CASSQENLAGQETQYF.

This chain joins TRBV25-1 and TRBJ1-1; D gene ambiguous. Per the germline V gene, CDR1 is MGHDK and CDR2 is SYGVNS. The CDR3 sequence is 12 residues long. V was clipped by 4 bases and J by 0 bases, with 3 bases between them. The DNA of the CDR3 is TGTGCCAGCAGTGCAATGAACACTGAAGCTTTCTTT. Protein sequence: CASSAMNTEAFF.

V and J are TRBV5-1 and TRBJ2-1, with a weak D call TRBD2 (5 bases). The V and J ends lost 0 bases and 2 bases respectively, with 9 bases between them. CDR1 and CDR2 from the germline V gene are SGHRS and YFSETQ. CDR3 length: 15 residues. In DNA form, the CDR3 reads TGCGCCAGCAGCTTGGGCCTAGCTACCTACAATGAGCAGTTCTTC. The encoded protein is CASSLGLATYNEQFF.

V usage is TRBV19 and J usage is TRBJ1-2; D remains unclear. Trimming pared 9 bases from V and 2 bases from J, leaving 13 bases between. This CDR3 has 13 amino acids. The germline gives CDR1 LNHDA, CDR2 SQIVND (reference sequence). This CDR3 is CASMTSSNYGYTF. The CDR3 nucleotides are TGTGCCAGCATGACAAGCTCGAACTATGGCTACACCTTC.

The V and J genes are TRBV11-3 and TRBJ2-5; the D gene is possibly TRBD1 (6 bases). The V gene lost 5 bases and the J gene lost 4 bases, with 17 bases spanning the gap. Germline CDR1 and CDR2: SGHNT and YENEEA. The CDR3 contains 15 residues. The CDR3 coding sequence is TGTGCCAGCAGCGCAAGGACCACAGGGTTAGAGACCCAGTACTTC. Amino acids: CASSARTTGLETQYF.

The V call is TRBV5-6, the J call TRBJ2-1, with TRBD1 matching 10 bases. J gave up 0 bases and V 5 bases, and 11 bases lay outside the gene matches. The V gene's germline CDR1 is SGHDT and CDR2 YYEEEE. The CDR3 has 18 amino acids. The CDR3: CASSRTGGNGGSYNEQFF. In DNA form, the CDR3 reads TGTGCCAGCAGTCGGACAGGGGGAAATGGAGGCTCCTACAATGAGCAGTTCTTC.

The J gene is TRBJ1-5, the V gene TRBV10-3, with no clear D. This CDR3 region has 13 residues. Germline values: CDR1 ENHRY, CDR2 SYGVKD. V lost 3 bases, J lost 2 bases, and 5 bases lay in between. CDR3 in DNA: TGTGCCATCAGTGACAGTGGCAATCAGCCCCAGCATTTT. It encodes CAISDSGNQPQHF.

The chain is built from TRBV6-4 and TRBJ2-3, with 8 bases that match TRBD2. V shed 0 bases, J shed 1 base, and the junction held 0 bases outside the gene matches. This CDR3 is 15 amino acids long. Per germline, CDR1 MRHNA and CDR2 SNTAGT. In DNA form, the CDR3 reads TGTGCCAGCAGTGACTCGCGGGGGGGCACAGATACGCAGTATTTT. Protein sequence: CASSDSRGGTDTQYF.

CDR3 loop: CASSSQGSYEQYF. The CDR3 region has the DNA TGTGCCAGCAGTTCACAGGGGTCCTACGAGCAGTACTTC. This rearrangement joins TRBV12-3 or TRBV12-4 to TRBJ2-7; TRBD1 matches at 7 bases. The CDR3 contains 13 residues. V gave up 4 bases and J gave up 1 base; unmatched junction bases: 1.